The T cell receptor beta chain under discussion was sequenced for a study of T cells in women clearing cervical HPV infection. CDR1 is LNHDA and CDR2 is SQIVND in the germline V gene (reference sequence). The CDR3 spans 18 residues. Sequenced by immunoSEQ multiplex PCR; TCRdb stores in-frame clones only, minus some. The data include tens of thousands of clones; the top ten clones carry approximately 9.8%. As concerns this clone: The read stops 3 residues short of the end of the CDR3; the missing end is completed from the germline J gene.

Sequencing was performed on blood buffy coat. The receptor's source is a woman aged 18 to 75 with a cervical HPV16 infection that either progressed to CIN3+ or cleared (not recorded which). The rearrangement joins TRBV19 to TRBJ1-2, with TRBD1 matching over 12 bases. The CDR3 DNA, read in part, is TGTGCCAGTAGCACCTGGGGGGACAGGGGGCGAGGCTCCTACGAC. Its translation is CASSTWGDRGRGSYD. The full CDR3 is CASSTWGDRGRGSYDYTF.